This TCR beta chain was recovered during a study of T-cell memory formation after mild COVID-19. Findings and caveats of the study: The appearance of some responding clones in pre-infection memory suggested that cross-reactive memory joined. Clones which contracted sat mainly in CM and EM if CD4+, and in EMRA if CD8+. A balance of CD4 and CD8 characterized clones contracting day 15 to 85, whereas later expanders leaned CD4+.

TCR alpha and TCR beta cDNA libraries with sample barcodes and UMIs came from 5'RACE using constant-segment primers. TCRdb re-analysed the 5' RACE reads in MiXCR, keeping a single row per CDR3 protein. The sample contains 25,000 to 30,000 distinct CDR3 sequences, 10% to 15% of which appear only once. This CDR3 has 12 residues. Trimming cost V 3 bases and J 8 bases, with 11 bases left between them. CDR1 and CDR2 (germline): SGHDT, YYEEEE. This clonotype has at least ten counts. The target antigen is unknown. The rearrangement joins TRBV5-6 to TRBJ1-2; no firm D call. Material: PBMCs or a T cell subset sorted from them (not recorded which). The TCR originated in an adult woman who had mild COVID-19 (a few samples of this study predate the infection). Cell type and time point are not known. The CDR3 spells CASSSGFAGYTF. The CDR3 DNA is TGTGCCAGCAGCTCCGGATTCGCAGGCTACACCTTC.